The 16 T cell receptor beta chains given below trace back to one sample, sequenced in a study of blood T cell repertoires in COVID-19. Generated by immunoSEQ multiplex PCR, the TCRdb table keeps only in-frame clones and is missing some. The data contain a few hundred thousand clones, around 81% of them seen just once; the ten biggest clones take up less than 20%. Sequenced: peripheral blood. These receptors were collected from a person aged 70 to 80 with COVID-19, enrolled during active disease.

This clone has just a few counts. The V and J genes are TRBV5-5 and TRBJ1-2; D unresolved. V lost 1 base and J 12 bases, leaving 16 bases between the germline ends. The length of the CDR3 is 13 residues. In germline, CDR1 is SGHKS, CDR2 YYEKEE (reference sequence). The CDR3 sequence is CASSLQPSRGHTF. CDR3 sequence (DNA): TGTGCCAGCAGCTTGCAGCCTAGTCGCGGCCACACCTTC. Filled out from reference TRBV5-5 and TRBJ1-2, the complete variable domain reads DAGVTQSPTHLIKTRGQQVTLRCSPISGHKSVSWYQQVLGQGPQFIFQYYEKEERGRGNFPDRFSARQFPNYSSELNVNALLLGDSALYLCASSLQPSRGHTFGSGTRLTVV.

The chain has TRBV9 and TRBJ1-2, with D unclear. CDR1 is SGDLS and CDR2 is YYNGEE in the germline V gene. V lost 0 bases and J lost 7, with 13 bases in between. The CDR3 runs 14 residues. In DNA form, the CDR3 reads TGTGCCAGCAGCGTAGATGGAGGGTCTGCTGGCTACACCTTC. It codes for CASSVDGGSAGYTF.

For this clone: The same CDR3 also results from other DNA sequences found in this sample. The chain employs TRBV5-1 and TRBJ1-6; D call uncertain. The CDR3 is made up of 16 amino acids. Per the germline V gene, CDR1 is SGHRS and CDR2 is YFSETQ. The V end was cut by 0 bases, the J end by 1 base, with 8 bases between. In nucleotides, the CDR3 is TGCGCCAGCAGCTTGGAGGGAGGTTCCTATAATTCACCCCTCCACTTT. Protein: CASSLEGGSYNSPLHF.

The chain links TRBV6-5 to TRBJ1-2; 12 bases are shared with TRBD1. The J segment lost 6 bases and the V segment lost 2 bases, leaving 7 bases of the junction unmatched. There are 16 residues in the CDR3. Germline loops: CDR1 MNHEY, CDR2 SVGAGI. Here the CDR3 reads CASSYGTGGALNGYTF. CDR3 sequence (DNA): TGTGCCAGCAGTTACGGGACAGGGGGCGCTTTGAATGGCTACACCTTC.

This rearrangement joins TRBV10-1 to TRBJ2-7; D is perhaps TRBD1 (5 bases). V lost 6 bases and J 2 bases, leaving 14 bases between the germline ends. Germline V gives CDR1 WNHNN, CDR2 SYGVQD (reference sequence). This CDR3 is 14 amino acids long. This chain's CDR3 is CASRPSTDPYEQYF. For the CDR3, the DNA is TGCGCCAGCAGGCCCTCGACAGACCCCTACGAGCAGTACTTC.

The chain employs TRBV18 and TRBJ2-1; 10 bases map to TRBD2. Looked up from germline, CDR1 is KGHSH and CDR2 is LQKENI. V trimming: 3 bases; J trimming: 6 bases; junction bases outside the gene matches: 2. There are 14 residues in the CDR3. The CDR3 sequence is CASSPSGRTNEQFF. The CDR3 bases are TGTGCCAGCTCACCTAGCGGGAGGACCAATGAGCAGTTCTTC.

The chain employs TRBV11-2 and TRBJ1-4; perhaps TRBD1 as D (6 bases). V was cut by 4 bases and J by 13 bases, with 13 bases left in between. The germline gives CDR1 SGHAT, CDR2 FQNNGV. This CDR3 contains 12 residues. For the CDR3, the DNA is TGTGCCAGCAGCTCCAGCCGGGACACACTGTTTTTT. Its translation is CASSSSRDTLFF.

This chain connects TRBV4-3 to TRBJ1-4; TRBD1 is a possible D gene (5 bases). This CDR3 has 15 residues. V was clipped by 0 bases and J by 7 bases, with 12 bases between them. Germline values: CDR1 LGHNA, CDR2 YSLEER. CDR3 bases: TGCGCCAGCAGCCAAGAAAGGGGTTTCGGTGAAAAACTGTTTTTT. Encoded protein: CASSQERGFGEKLFF.

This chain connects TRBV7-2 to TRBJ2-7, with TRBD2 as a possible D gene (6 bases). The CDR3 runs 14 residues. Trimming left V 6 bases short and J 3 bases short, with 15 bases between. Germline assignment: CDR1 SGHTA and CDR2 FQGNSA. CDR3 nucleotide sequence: TGTGCCAGCAGTTTACCCAGGAGGGGCTACGAGCAGTACTTC. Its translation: CASSLPRRGYEQYF.

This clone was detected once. The CDR3 loop is CASSQHIGDSGNTIYF. The CDR3 DNA is TGTGCCAGCAGCCAACACATAGGGGACTCTGGAAACACCATATATTTT. The chain links TRBV14 to TRBJ1-3, with D perhaps matching TRBD1 (5 bases). The CDR3 sequence is 16 residues long. V shed 2 bases and J shed 0 bases, with 11 bases lying between them. Germline assignment: CDR1 SGHDN and CDR2 FVKESK.

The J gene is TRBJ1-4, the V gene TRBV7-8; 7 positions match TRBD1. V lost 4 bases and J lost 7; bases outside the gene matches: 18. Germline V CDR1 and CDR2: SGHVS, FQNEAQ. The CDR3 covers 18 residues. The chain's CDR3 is CASSCLVAEGARCEKLFF. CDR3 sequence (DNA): TGTGCCAGCAGCTGTCTGGTTGCTGAGGGGGCGCGTTGTGAAAAACTGTTTTTT.

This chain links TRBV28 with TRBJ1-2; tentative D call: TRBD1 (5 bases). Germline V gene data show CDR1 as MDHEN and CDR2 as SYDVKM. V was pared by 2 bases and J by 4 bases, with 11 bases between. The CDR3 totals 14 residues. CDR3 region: CASSLVGRGYGYTF. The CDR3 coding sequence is TGTGCCAGCAGTTTAGTGGGGAGGGGCTATGGCTACACCTTC.

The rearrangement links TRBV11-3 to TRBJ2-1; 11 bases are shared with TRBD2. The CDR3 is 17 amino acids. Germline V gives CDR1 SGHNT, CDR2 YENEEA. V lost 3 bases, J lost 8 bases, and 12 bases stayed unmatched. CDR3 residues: CASSFRGLAGPSDEQFF. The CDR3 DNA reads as TGTGCCAGCAGCTTTCGAGGACTAGCGGGCCCCTCGGATGAGCAGTTCTTC.

The CDR3 spells CASSTHREKATYEQYF. The CDR3 DNA follows: TGTGCCAGCAGCACCCACAGGGAGAAGGCTACCTACGAGCAGTACTTC. This chain uses TRBV9 with TRBJ2-7, with D perhaps matching TRBD1 (6 bases). Germline CDR1 and CDR2: SGDLS and YYNGEE. The CDR3 runs 16 residues. Deletions cut 4 bases from V and 2 bases from J, with 19 bases between.

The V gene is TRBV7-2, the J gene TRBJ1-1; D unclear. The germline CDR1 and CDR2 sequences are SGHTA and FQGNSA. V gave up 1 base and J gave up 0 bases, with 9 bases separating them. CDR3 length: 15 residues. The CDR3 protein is CASSLDAGMNTEAFF. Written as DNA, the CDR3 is TGTGCCAGCAGCTTAGATGCAGGTATGAACACTGAAGCTTTCTTT.

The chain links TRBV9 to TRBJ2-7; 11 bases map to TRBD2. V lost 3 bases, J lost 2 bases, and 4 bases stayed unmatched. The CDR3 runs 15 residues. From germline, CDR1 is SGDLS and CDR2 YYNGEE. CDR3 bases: TGTGCCAGCAGCGGGGGGACTAGCGGAGCCTACGAGCAGTACTTC. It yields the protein CASSGGTSGAYEQYF.